Below are 14 T cell receptor beta chains sequenced from a single sample in a study of blood T cell repertoires in COVID-19. Profiled with immunoSEQ multiplex PCR; TCRdb holds only in-frame clones, not every one. The repertoire holds about 90,000 clones, with about 80% as singletons. Sequencing was performed on peripheral blood. All receptors derive from a woman aged 70-85 years with acute or convalescent COVID-19.

The CDR3 nucleotides are TGCGCCAGCAGCCCACTGCATTCGAAAGAGACCCAGTACTTC. This codes for CASSPLHSKETQYF. The rearrangement links TRBV5-1 to TRBJ2-5; the D is unclear. Germline loops: CDR1 SGHRS, CDR2 YFSETQ. Trimming pared 4 bases from V and 3 bases from J, leaving 13 bases between. The CDR3 loop spans 14 amino acids.

Notes on this clone: Distinct nucleotide sequences in the sample also encode this CDR3. The rearrangement links TRBV7-3 to TRBJ2-1; possibly TRBD1 for D (5 bases). With 5 bases removed from V and 7 bases from J, the gap between germline ends came to 9 bases. Germline V gene sequence: CDR1 SGHTA, CDR2 FQGTGA. This CDR3 is built from 12 residues. The DNA of the CDR3 is TGTGCCAGCAGCCCCCAGGGAAATGAGCAGTTCTTC. Translating it yields CASSPQGNEQFF. The whole variable domain, filled in from reference TRBV7-3 and TRBJ2-1, reads GAGVSQTPSNKVTEKGKYVELRCDPISGHTALYWYRQSLGQGPEFLIYFQGTGAADDSGLPNDRFFAVRPEGSVSTLKIQRTERGDSAVYLCASSPQGNEQFFGPGTRLTVL.

The chain couples TRBV5-1 to TRBJ2-7, with TRBD2 as a possible D gene (5 bases). The V end was cut by 4 bases, the J end by 2 bases, with 13 bases between. The CDR3 extends over 14 amino acids. CDR1 is SGHRS and CDR2 is YFSETQ in the germline V gene. CDR3 DNA: TGCGCCAGCAGCCCTGGAGGCAGAACCTACGAGCAGTACTTC. It translates to CASSPGGRTYEQYF.

The chain is built from TRBV5-1 and TRBJ1-1; possibly TRBD1 for D (6 bases). V was shortened by 4 bases and J by 3 bases, with 13 bases between the two germline ends. CDR3 size: 14 residues. Germline assignment: CDR1 SGHRS and CDR2 YFSETQ. The DNA for the CDR3 is TGCGCCAGCAGCGTACCAGGGGTGGACACTGAAGCTTTCTTT. This codes for CASSVPGVDTEAFF.

J is TRBJ2-1 and V is TRBV19, with 11 bases matching TRBD2. J gave up 12 bases and V 5 bases, and 15 bases lay outside the gene matches. CDR1 is LNHDA, CDR2 SQIVND, per germline (reference sequence). The CDR3 has 16 amino acids. CDR3 bases: TGTGCCAGTAGTTCCCAGGCTAGCGGGGGGCCTATTGGGCAGTTCTTC. Protein product: CASSSQASGGPIGQFF.

The genes are TRBV2 and TRBJ2-1; the match to TRBD2 covers 12 bases. Germline CDR1 reads SNHLY; CDR2 reads FYNNEI. The CDR3 is 16 residues long. J lost 1 base, V lost 6 bases, and 4 bases had no gene match. CDR3: CASSPTSGSSYNEQFF. In DNA form, the CDR3 reads TGTGCCAGCAGCCCGACTAGCGGGAGTTCCTACAATGAGCAGTTCTTC.

V and J are TRBV6-2 or TRBV6-3 and TRBJ2-2; 7 positions agree with TRBD1. Germline values: CDR1 MNHEY, CDR2 SVGEGT. V lost 4 bases, J lost 5 bases, and 4 bases stayed unmatched. CDR3 size: 14 residues. The CDR3 is CASSLTGATGELFF. The CDR3 coding sequence is TGTGCCAGCAGTTTAACAGGGGCAACCGGGGAGCTGTTTTTT.

This rearrangement joins TRBV6-5 to TRBJ1-1; D is undetermined. This CDR3 has 13 amino acids. The germline CDR1 and CDR2 sequences are MNHEY and SVGAGI. Trimming removed 4 bases at V and 0 bases at J, with 6 bases between. The CDR3 loop is CASSFSMNTEAFF. CDR3 nucleotides: TGTGCCAGCAGTTTTAGCATGAACACTGAAGCTTTCTTT.

This clone was seen once. The V and J genes are TRBV28 and TRBJ2-1; 14 bases fit TRBD2. The trim removed 5 bases at V and 8 bases at J, leaving 5 bases unmatched. Germline V lookup: CDR1 MDHEN, CDR2 SYDVKM. The CDR3 covers 15 residues. CDR3 nucleotides: TGTGCCAGCAGTAACCGGACTAGCGGGAGGTATGAGCAGTTCTTC. It yields the protein CASSNRTSGRYEQFF.

In this sample, this clone turned up a few times. The chain carries TRBV7-3 and TRBJ1-1; the D is unclear. Germline lookup yields CDR1 SGHTA and CDR2 FQGTGA. V was clipped by 5 bases and J by 3 bases, with 4 bases between them. The CDR3 runs to 11 residues. The CDR3 protein is CASSPDTEAFF. As DNA, the CDR3 is TGTGCCAGCAGCCCCGACACTGAAGCTTTCTTT.

This chain joins TRBV11-2 and TRBJ2-5, with 8 bases matching TRBD2. In germline, CDR1 is SGHAT, CDR2 FQNNGV. The CDR3 has 15 amino acids. V trimming: 5 bases; J trimming: 5 bases; junction bases outside the gene matches: 10. The CDR3 sequence is CASSLGTSQGETQYF. DNA of the CDR3: TGTGCCAGCAGCCTGGGGACTAGTCAAGGGGAGACCCAGTACTTC.

The chain links TRBV2 to TRBJ1-1, with D possibly being TRBD1 (5 bases). In germline, CDR1 is SNHLY, CDR2 FYNNEI. The CDR3 consists of 15 residues. Trimming removed 10 bases at V and 0 bases at J, with 18 bases between. The CDR3: CATEVGGALNTEAFF. The CDR3 DNA is TGTGCCACCGAAGTGGGAGGGGCTTTGAACACTGAAGCTTTCTTT. Full variable domain (outside the CDR3, taken from reference TRBV2 and TRBJ1-1): EPEVTQTPSHQVTQMGQEVILRCVPISNHLYFYWYRQILGQKVEFLVSFYNNEISEKSEIFDDQFSVERPDGSNFTLKIRSTKLEDSAMYFCATEVGGALNTEAFFGQGTRLTVV.

This clone came up a few times. The V call is TRBV19, the J call TRBJ2-1; 10 positions agree with TRBD1. The CDR3 contains 18 residues. V shed 3 bases and J 2 bases; nucleotides not matched to a gene: 10. Germline V CDR1 and CDR2: LNHDA, SQIVND (reference sequence). CDR3 in amino acids: CASSIIRGTGVPYNEQFF. The CDR3 nucleotides read TGTGCCAGTAGTATCATCCGCGGGACAGGGGTCCCCTACAATGAGCAGTTCTTC. Filled out from reference TRBV19 and TRBJ2-1, the complete variable domain reads DGGITQSPKYLFRKEGQNVTLSCEQNLNHDAMYWYRQDPGQGLRLIYYSQIVNDFQKGDIAEGYSVSREKKESFPLTVTSAQKNPTAFYLCASSIIRGTGVPYNEQFFGPGTRLTVL.

This rearrangement joins TRBV7-3 to TRBJ2-3, with D possibly TRBD2 on 6 matching bases. The CDR3 is 14 amino acids. Germline values: CDR1 SGHTA, CDR2 FQGTGA. Trimming cost V 5 bases and J 6 bases, with 15 bases left between them. As DNA, the CDR3 is TGTGCCAGCAGCCCGGGACTGCCGGGGGATACGCAGTATTTT. Residues: CASSPGLPGDTQYF.